The T cell receptor (beta chain) under discussion was sequenced for a study of blood T cell repertoires in COVID-19. Overall study context: Acute and convalescent COVID-19 specimens originated in the United States, Italy and Spain. T cells, B-cell-depleted T cells, or PBMCs supplied cDNA or gDNA.

The repertoire was sequenced with immunoSEQ multiplex PCR; TCRdb's copy has only in-frame clones and lacks some. Of approximately 200,000 clones detected, more than 85% appear once; the ten largest clones hold under 2%. Germline CDR1 and CDR2: LNHDA and SQIVND (reference sequence). The V end lost 7 bases, the J end lost 3 bases, and 14 bases lay between the germline ends. This CDR3 region has 14 residues. This chain links TRBV19 with TRBJ2-3; D may be TRBD1 (5 bases). The sequence was collected from a man aged 40-49 years with active or convalescent COVID-19. Material for sequencing was peripheral blood. CDR3 nucleotide sequence: TGTGCCAGTACCATCCCAGGGCTTACAGATACGCAGTATTTT. Translating gives CASTIPGLTDTQYF.